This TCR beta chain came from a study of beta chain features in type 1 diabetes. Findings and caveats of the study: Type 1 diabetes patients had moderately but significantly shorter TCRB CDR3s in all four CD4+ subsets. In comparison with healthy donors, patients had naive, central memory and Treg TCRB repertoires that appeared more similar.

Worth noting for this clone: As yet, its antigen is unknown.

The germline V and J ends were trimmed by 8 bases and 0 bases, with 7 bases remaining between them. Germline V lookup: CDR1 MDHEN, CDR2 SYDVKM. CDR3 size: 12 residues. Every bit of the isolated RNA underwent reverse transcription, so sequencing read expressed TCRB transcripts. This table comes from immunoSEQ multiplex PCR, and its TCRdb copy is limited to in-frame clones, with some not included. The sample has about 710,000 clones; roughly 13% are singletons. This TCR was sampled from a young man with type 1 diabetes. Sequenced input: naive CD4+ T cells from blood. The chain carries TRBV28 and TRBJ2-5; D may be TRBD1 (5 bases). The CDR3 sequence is CASGAYQETQYF. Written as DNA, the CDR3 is TGTGCCAGCGGGGCCTACCAAGAGACCCAGTACTTC.